Listed below are T cell receptor beta chains from one sample, sequenced in a study of T cells in tumors after PD-1 blockade. The table came from immunoSEQ multiplex PCR; TCRdb's copy has only in-frame clones and leaves some out. The sample includes more than 9,000 clones, 50% to 80% of them seen just once. Material: tumor tissue, obtained after anti-PD-1 treatment. These receptors all come from a human donor with basal cell carcinoma. CDR3s include the opening cysteine and the closing phenylalanine or tryptophan. A D gene is named only where the DNA matches it firmly. Where a row states a size, it is once, few, many or the class of an expanded clone; other rows omit it.

once | TRBJ2-3 | - | TRBV12-3/TRBV12-4 | TGTGCCAGCAGTTTACTGACAGGAAAACGACCGTATTTT | CASSLLTGKRPYF
medium-sized | TRBJ2-4 | - | TRBV15 | TGTGCCACCAGCAGAGATAACAGGGGAGGAGCCAAAAACATTCAGTACTTC | CATSRDNRGGAKNIQYF
- | TRBJ2-1 | - | TRBV30 | TGTGCCTGGAGTGTAGGGCGGGAGCAGTTCTTC | CAWSVGREQFF
- | TRBJ2-7 | - | TRBV2 | TGTGCCAGCAGTCCTCGAACCGGCCCCTACGAGCAGTACTTC | CASSPRTGPYEQYF
once | TRBJ1-3 | - | TRBV19 | TGTGCCGGTAAAGGAGTGGAAGGTGGAAACACCATATATTTT | CAGKGVEGGNTIYF
- | TRBJ1-2 | - | TRBV21-1 | TGTGCCAGCAGCCCGGGACAGGGACGAGTAGACACCTTC | CASSPGQGRVDTF
few | TRBJ1-1 | - | TRBV6-6 | TGTGCCAGCAGTTACGGGCCGGGGGGGAACACTGAAGCTTTCTTT | CASSYGPGGNTEAFF
- | TRBJ1-5 | TRBD1 | TRBV6-1 | TGTGCCAGCAGTCCCCACCGGGACAGATTAGAGCCCCAGCATTTT | CASSPHRDRLEPQHF
- | TRBJ1-2 | TRBD1 | TRBV30 | TGTGCCTGGAGTGTACTAGACAGGGACAATGGCTACACCTTC | CAWSVLDRDNGYTF
- | TRBJ2-1 | - | TRBV7-2 | TGTGCCAGCAGCTTTACCCGCGGGGCGTCCTCTGTTGAGCAGTTCTTC | CASSFTRGASSVEQFF
- | TRBJ1-3 | - | TRBV9 | TGTGCCAGCAGCACCCCCACAGGGACTGGAAACACCATATATTTT | CASSTPTGTGNTIYF
- | TRBJ2-2 | - | TRBV5-4 | TGTGCCAGCAGCTTGGCTGGTTTCCCGACCGGGGAGCTGTTTTTT | CASSLAGFPTGELFF
- | TRBJ1-2 | - | TRBV5-1 | TGCGCCAGCAGTTCACAGGGAGCTAACTATGGCTACACCTTC | CASSSQGANYGYTF
- | TRBJ1-3 | - | TRBV24-1 | TGTGCCACCAGTGGACATCAATGGGGTGGTGGGCAGTCTGGAAACACCATATATTTT | CATSGHQWGGGQSGNTIYF
- | TRBJ2-5 | TRBD1 | TRBV9 | TGTGCCAGCAGCCCCCGGCGACAGGGGAGGCAAGAGACCCAGTACTTC | CASSPRRQGRQETQYF
- | TRBJ2-7 | TRBD1 | TRBV6-7 | TGTGCCAGCAGTTTCTCGCCGGGACAGGGGTCCTACGAGCAGTACTTC | CASSFSPGQGSYEQYF
- | TRBJ1-3 | - | TRBV2 | TGTGCCAGCAGTGCGTCGTGGGGTGGAACTGGAAACACCATATATTTT | CASSASWGGTGNTIYF